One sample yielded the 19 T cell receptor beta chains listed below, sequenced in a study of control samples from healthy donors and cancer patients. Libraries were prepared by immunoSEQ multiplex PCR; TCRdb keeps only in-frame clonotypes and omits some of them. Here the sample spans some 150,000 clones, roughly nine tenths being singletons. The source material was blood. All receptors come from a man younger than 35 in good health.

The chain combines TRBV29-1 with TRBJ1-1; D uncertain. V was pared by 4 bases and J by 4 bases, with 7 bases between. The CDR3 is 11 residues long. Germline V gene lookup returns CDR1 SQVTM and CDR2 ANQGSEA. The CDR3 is CSVVRGTEAFF. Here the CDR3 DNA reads TGCAGCGTTGTCCGCGGCACTGAAGCTTTCTTT.

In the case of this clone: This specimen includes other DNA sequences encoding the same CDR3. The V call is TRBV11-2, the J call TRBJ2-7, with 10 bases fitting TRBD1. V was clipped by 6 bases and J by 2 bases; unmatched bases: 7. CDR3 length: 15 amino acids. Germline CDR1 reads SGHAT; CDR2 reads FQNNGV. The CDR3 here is CASRSPGQGTYEQYF. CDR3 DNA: TGTGCCAGCAGATCCCCGGGACAGGGGACCTACGAGCAGTACTTC. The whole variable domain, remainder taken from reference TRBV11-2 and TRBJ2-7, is EAGVAQSPRYKIIEKRQSVAFWCNPISGHATLYWYQQILGQGPKLLIQFQNNGVVDDSQLPKDRFSAERLKGVDSTLKIQPAKLEDSAVYLCASRSPGQGTYEQYFGPGTRLTVT.

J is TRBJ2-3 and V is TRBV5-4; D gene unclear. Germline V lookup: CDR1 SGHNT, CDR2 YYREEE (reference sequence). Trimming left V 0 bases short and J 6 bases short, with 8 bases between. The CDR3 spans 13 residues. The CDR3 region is CASSLAVGDTQYF. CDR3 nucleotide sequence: TGTGCCAGCAGCTTGGCCGTTGGGGATACGCAGTATTTT.

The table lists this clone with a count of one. In DNA form, the CDR3 reads TGTGCCTGGACCACCTGGAGGGTGGGTACTGAAGCTTTCTTT. Amino acids: CAWTTWRVGTEAFF. This sequence joins TRBV30 and TRBJ1-1; D is unresolved. CDR1 and CDR2 from the germline V gene are GTSNPN and SVGIG (reference sequence). V was clipped by 4 bases and J by 5 bases, with 17 bases between them. The CDR3 consists of 14 residues.

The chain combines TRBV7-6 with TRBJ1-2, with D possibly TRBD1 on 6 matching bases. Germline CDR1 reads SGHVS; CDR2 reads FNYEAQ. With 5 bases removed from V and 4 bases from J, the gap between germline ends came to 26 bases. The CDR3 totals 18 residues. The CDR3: CASSPATSEDSGFYGYTF. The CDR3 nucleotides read TGTGCCAGCAGCCCCGCCACCTCCGAGGACAGCGGATTCTATGGCTACACCTTC.

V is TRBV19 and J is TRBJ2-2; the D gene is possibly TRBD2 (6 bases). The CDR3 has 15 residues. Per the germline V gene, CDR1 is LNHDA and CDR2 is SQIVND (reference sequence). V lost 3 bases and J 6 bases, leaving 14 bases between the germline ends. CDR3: CASSIAAREAGELFF. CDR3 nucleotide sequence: TGTGCCAGTAGTATTGCGGCCAGGGAGGCCGGGGAGCTGTTTTTT.

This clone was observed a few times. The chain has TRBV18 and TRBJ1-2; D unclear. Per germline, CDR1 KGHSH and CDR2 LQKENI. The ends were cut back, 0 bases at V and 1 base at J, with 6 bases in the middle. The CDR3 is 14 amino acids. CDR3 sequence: CASSPPGFNYGYTF. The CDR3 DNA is TGTGCCAGCTCACCACCCGGATTTAACTATGGCTACACCTTC. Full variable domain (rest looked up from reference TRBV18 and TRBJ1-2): NAGVMQNPRHLVRRRGQEARLRCSPMKGHSHVYWYRQLPEEGLKFMVYLQKENIIDESGMPKERFSAEFPKEGPSILRIQQVVRGDSAAYFCASSPPGFNYGYTFGSGTRLTVV.

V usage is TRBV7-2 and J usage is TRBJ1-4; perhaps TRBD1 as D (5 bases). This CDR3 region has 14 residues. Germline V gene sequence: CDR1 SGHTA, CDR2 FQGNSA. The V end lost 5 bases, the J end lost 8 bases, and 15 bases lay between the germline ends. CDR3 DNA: TGTGCCAGCAGCCTAGGGGTTGCAAGGGAAAAACTGTTTTTT. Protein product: CASSLGVAREKLFF.

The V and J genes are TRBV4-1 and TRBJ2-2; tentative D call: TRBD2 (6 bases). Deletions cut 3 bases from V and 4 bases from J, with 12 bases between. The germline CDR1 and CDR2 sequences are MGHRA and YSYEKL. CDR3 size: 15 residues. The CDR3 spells CASSQLRDSTGELFF. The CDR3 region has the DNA TGCGCCAGCAGCCAGCTTCGGGACTCCACCGGGGAGCTGTTTTTT.

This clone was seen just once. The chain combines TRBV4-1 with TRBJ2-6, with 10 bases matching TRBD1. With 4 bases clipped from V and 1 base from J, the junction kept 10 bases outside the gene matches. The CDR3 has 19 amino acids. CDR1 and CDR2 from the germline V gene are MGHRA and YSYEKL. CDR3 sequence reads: CASSLTGTGVKSGANVLTF. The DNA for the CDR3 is TGCGCCAGCAGCCTTACCGGGACAGGGGTTAAGTCTGGGGCCAACGTCCTGACTTTC.

CDR3 sequence reads: CASSPRGETQYF. The DNA of the CDR3 is TGTGCCAGCTCACCACGAGGGGAGACCCAGTACTTC. The V call is TRBV18, the J call TRBJ2-5, with D possibly TRBD2 on 5 matching bases. Trimming pared 1 base from V and 5 bases from J, leaving 5 bases between. The CDR3 totals 12 residues. Per the germline V gene, CDR1 is KGHSH and CDR2 is LQKENI.

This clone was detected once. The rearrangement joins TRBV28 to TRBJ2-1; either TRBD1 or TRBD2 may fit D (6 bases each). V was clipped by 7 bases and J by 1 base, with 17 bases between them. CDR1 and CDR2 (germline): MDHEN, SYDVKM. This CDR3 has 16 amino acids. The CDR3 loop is CASTVGGGMSYNEQFF. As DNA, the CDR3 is TGTGCCAGCACCGTCGGAGGGGGGATGTCCTACAATGAGCAGTTCTTC. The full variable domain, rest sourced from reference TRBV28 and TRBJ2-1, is DVKVTQSSRYLVKRTGEKVFLECVQDMDHENMFWYRQDPGLGLRLIYFSYDVKMKEKGDIPEGYSVSREKKERFSLILESASTNQTSMYLCASTVGGGMSYNEQFFGPGTRLTVL.

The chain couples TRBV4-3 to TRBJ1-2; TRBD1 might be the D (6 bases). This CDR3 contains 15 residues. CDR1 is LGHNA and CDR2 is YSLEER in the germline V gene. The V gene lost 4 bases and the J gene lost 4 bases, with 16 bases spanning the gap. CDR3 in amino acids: CASSLTMDSGYGYTF. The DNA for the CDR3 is TGCGCCAGCAGCCTAACCATGGACAGTGGCTATGGCTACACCTTC.

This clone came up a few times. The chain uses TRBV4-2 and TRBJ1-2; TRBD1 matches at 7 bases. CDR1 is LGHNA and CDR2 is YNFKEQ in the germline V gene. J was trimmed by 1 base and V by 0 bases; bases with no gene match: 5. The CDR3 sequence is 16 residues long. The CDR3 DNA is TGTGCCAGCAGCCAAGATGCAACAGGGGTTAACTATGGCTACACCTTC. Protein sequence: CASSQDATGVNYGYTF.

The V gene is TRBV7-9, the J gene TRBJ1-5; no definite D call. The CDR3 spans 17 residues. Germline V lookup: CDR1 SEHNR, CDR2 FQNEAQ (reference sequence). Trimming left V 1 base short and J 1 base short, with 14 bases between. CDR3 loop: CASSLGAGSPSNQPQHF. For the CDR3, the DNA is TGTGCCAGCAGCTTAGGGGCTGGCAGCCCAAGCAATCAGCCCCAGCATTTT. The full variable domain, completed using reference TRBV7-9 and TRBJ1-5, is DTGVSQNPRHKITKRGQNVTFRCDPISEHNRLYWYRQTLGQGPEFLTYFQNEAQLEKSRLLSDRFSAERPKGSFSTLEIQRTEQGDSAMYLCASSLGAGSPSNQPQHFGDGTRLSIL.

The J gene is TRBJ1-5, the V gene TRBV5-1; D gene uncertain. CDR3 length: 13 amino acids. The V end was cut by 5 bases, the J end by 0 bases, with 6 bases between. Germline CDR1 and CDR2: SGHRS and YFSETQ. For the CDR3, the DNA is TGCGCCAGCAGTTACGATAGCAATCAGCCCCAGCATTTT. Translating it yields CASSYDSNQPQHF.

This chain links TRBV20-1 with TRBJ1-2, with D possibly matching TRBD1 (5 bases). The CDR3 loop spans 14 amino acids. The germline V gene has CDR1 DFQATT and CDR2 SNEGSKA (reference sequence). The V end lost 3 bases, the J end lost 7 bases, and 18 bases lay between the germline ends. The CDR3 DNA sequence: TGCAGTGCTAGTTATGGGGCGCCGGGGTCTGGCTACACCTTC. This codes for CSASYGAPGSGYTF.

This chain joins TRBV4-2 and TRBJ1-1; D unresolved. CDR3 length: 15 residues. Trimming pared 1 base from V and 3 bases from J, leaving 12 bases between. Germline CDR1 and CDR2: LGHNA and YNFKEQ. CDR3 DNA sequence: TGTGCCAGCAGCCAAGGCGATAGGGTATACACTGAAGCTTTCTTT. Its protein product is CASSQGDRVYTEAFF.

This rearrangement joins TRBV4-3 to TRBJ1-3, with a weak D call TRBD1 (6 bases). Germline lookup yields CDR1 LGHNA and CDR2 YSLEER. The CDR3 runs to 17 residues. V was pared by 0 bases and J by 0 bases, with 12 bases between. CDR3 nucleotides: TGCGCCAGCAGCCAAGATGGGGGGCCTACCTCTGGAAACACCATATATTTT. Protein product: CASSQDGGPTSGNTIYF.